This is a list of T cell receptor beta chains from one sample in a study of T-cell reconstitution after alpha-beta-depleted transplantation in children. TCRdb ran MiXCR on the PCR reads and lists one entry per CDR3 protein. The sample lists more than 400,000 distinct CDR3 sequences, roughly 43% occurring once. The sample in question was PBMCs, obtained before TCRalphabeta/CD19-depleted stem cell transplant. These receptors came from a girl aged 2 to 10 with aplastic anemia, due to receive a stem cell transplant. Each CDR3 is given without its conserved first and last residue. Clone size is given for some rows only: seen once, a few or many times, or a class if the clone is expanded.

v_call	clone_size	j_call	cdr3_aa
TRBV7-2	NA	TRBJ2-2	ASSPLVRPGTGELF
TRBV5-6	NA	TRBJ2-1	ASSLGGSNEQF
TRBV6-6	few	TRBJ2-7	ASSRPDRYEQY
TRBV7-6	once	TRBJ2-4	ASSLGGGHQNIQY
TRBV12-3/TRBV12-4	few	TRBJ1-5	ASSPTGGWQPQH
TRBV30	few	TRBJ2-2	AWRKGGTGTGELF
TRBV7-9	few	TRBJ2-7	ASSQGEQPYEQY
TRBV20-1	NA	TRBJ1-2	SATDPERGYT
TRBV20-1	many	TRBJ2-5	SATGLQETQY
TRBV5-1	few	TRBJ2-2	ASSAGQANTGELF
TRBV9	once	TRBJ2-7	ASSVSTAYEQY
TRBV5-1	NA	TRBJ1-1	ASSLSSSTEAF
TRBV5-1	NA	TRBJ2-7	ASSLGAAGEQY
TRBV5-1	NA	TRBJ1-5	ASSFTGGKQPQH
TRBV2	few	TRBJ2-5	ASSGNSQETQY
TRBV11-2	NA	TRBJ2-5	ASSLWAPGLAGVNQETQY
TRBV18	many	TRBJ2-2	ASSPGATGNTGELF
TRBV5-1	many	TRBJ2-7	ASSLSGSLYEQY
TRBV7-2	NA	TRBJ2-1	ASSPRLAGGRHNEQF
TRBV5-5	NA	TRBJ1-3	ASSYYRDRGSGNTIY
TRBV28	NA	TRBJ2-7	ASSFRTAHEQY
TRBV20-1	many	TRBJ2-5	SAPSGAQETQY
TRBV27	NA	TRBJ2-7	ASSPVRRASSYEQY
TRBV11-3	NA	TRBJ2-1	ASRSGTSGRNEQF
TRBV28	NA	TRBJ1-2	ASSGQGNFNYGYT
TRBV25-1	few	TRBJ2-1	ASSTGGRGGNEQF
TRBV20-1	NA	TRBJ2-1	SASPSGGLSSYNEQF
TRBV7-6	few	TRBJ2-2	ASSRYPGELF
TRBV5-1	many	TRBJ2-2	ASSLGGLNTGELF
TRBV20-1	NA	TRBJ1-1	SAPIRGLGNTEAF
TRBV7-9	NA	TRBJ1-2	ASSAGTDYGYT
TRBV7-2	NA	TRBJ2-7	ASSSTFGFANPYEQY
TRBV18	NA	TRBJ1-5	ASSPISRGSSNQPQH
TRBV20-1	few	TRBJ2-5	SAAGQETQY
TRBV20-1	few	TRBJ1-1	SARRSGGETEAF
TRBV12-5	many	TRBJ2-3	ASQPGTADTQY
TRBV29-1	NA	TRBJ2-3	SVDPGTDTQY
TRBV3-1	many	TRBJ2-7	ASSPDREFSYEQY
TRBV7-9	many	TRBJ2-7	ASSSPGRPPFGDYEQY
TRBV5-1	NA	TRBJ1-1	ASSATGQITEAF
TRBV27	NA	TRBJ2-3	ASSPFGLDTQY